These T cell receptor beta chains were read from a single sample in a study of naive and memory T cell subsets. TCRdb recomputed calls from the UMI-ligation and nested PCR reads with MiXCR, one row per CDR3 protein. This sample has roughly 98,000 distinct CDR3 sequences, with around 7% found just once. Sequenced sample: central memory CD4+ T cells from blood. The receptors originated from a human donor in good health. Each CDR3 is given with its conserved first and last residue. A D gene is named only where the DNA matches it firmly. Clone size is given for some rows only: seen once, a few or many times, or a class if the clone is expanded.

d_gene	j_gene	abundance	v_gene	CDR3aa	CDR3nt
NA	TRBJ2-1	NA	TRBV6-2/TRBV6-3	CASSTQPLGAYSGGDGQFF	TGTGCCAGCAGTACCCAGCCTCTGGGAGCATATTCGGGTGGGGATGGGCAGTTCTTC
TRBD1	TRBJ1-1	many	TRBV20-1	CSADRTGTTEAFF	TGCAGTGCCGATCGGACAGGGACCACTGAAGCTTTCTTT
NA	TRBJ2-2	many	TRBV2	CASTPGHTNTGELFF	TGTGCCAGCACTCCGGGACACACGAACACCGGGGAGCTGTTTTTT
NA	TRBJ1-2	many	TRBV12-3/TRBV12-4	CASSFRTRANYGYTF	TGTGCCAGCAGTTTTCGGACTAGAGCTAACTATGGCTACACCTTC
TRBD2	TRBJ2-5	many	TRBV7-2	CASSLGFLGGRWKETQYF	TGTGCCAGCAGCTTAGGATTTCTAGGCGGGAGGTGGAAAGAGACCCAGTACTTC
TRBD2	TRBJ2-1	many	TRBV2	CASSETGLAGYEQFF	TGTGCCAGCAGTGAGACGGGACTAGCGGGGTATGAGCAGTTCTTC
NA	TRBJ2-7	few	TRBV14	CASSQDQGSPPYEQYF	TGTGCCAGCAGCCAAGATCAAGGCAGTCCTCCCTACGAGCAGTACTTC
NA	TRBJ2-7	NA	TRBV12-3/TRBV12-4	CASSRTEGEQYF	TGTGCCAGCAGCCGGACAGAAGGCGAGCAGTACTTC
NA	TRBJ1-5	few	TRBV12-3/TRBV12-4	CASSLVGPQHF	TGTGCCAGCAGTTTAGTAGGGCCCCAGCATTTT
TRBD2	TRBJ2-1	many	TRBV2	CASSDPELAGGAEQFF	TGTGCCAGCAGTGACCCCGAGCTAGCGGGGGGGGCTGAGCAGTTCTTC
NA	TRBJ1-5	many	TRBV7-9	CASSLASSGNQPQHF	TGTGCCAGCAGCTTAGCGTCATCAGGGAATCAGCCCCAGCATTTT
NA	TRBJ2-7	NA	TRBV6-1	CASRETPIGSGYEQYF	TGTGCCAGCAGGGAAACGCCGATAGGCTCTGGATACGAGCAGTACTTC
TRBD1	TRBJ1-1	NA	TRBV27	CASSPTPPTQGVAEAFF	TGTGCCAGCAGTCCAACACCCCCTACTCAGGGGGTGGCTGAAGCTTTCTTT
TRBD1	TRBJ2-7	NA	TRBV2	CASRAGTEYEQYF	TGTGCCAGCAGAGCCGGGACAGAATACGAGCAGTACTTC
NA	TRBJ1-3	many	TRBV4-1	CASSQKSPMTDFGNTIYF	TGCGCCAGCAGCCAAAAGAGCCCGATGACAGATTTTGGAAACACCATATATTTT
TRBD1	TRBJ1-1	NA	TRBV30	CAWSAPGTGRQRAFF	TGTGCCTGGAGTGCACCAGGGACAGGTCGACAACGTGCTTTCTTT
TRBD2	TRBJ2-2	NA	TRBV12-3/TRBV12-4	CASSPPGGRVAGELFF	TGTGCCAGCAGTCCGCCCGGCGGGAGGGTGGCCGGGGAGCTGTTTTTT
NA	TRBJ2-5	NA	TRBV11-2	CASSRGLLQETQYF	TGTGCCAGCAGTCGTGGACTCCTACAAGAGACCCAGTACTTC
TRBD1	TRBJ1-5	many	TRBV24-1	CATSDGGTGGNQPQHF	TGTGCCACCAGTGATGGGGGGACAGGGGGGAATCAGCCCCAGCATTTT
TRBD2	TRBJ2-1	many	TRBV20-1	CSAQTSGKYNEQFF	TGCAGTGCTCAGACTAGCGGCAAATACAATGAGCAGTTCTTC
NA	TRBJ2-7	many	TRBV20-1	CSARVGLLGDEQYF	TGCAGTGCTAGAGTGGGGCTACTAGGAGACGAGCAGTACTTC
NA	TRBJ2-1	NA	TRBV5-1	CASSIPGDEQFF	TGCGCCAGCAGTATTCCCGGGGATGAGCAGTTCTTC
TRBD1	TRBJ1-2	many	TRBV29-1	CSVESGQTPYGYTF	TGCAGCGTTGAGTCGGGACAGACACCCTATGGCTACACCTTC
NA	TRBJ2-1	many	TRBV10-3	CAISHTALSYNEQFF	TGTGCCATCAGCCACACCGCGCTTTCCTACAATGAGCAGTTCTTC
NA	TRBJ1-1	many	TRBV29-1	CSALGRPEAFF	TGCAGCGCTCTTGGACGTCCTGAAGCTTTCTTT
TRBD1	TRBJ2-2	few	TRBV4-3	CASSQTGTGAGELFF	TGCGCCAGCAGCCAGACCGGGACAGGGGCCGGGGAGCTGTTTTTT
TRBD1	TRBJ2-2	NA	TRBV7-3	CASSRRDRGTGELFF	TGTGCCAGCAGCCGCAGGGACAGGGGCACCGGGGAGCTGTTTTTT
TRBD1	TRBJ1-1	NA	TRBV28	CASSPGTGGGFF	TGTGCCAGCAGTCCCGGGACAGGGGGCGGTTTCTTT
TRBD2	TRBJ2-3	few	TRBV7-3	CASSLLASAWTSGYTDTQYF	TGTGCCAGCAGCTTACTGGCCTCGGCCTGGACTAGCGGGTACACAGATACGCAGTATTTT
TRBD2	TRBJ2-7	NA	TRBV6-2/TRBV6-3	CASRRTSGTYEQYF	TGTGCCAGCAGGAGGACTAGCGGGACGTACGAGCAGTACTTC
TRBD1	TRBJ1-6	many	TRBV20-1	CSAGTGVTLHF	TGCAGTGCCGGGACAGGGGTGACCCTCCACTTT
TRBD1	TRBJ1-1	many	TRBV12-3/TRBV12-4	CASSHRQGAKNTEAFF	TGTGCCAGCAGCCACCGACAGGGGGCGAAGAACACTGAAGCTTTCTTT
NA	TRBJ1-5	once	TRBV12-3/TRBV12-4	CASSVTGSPDQPQHF	TGTGCCAGCAGTGTAACCGGGTCCCCGGATCAGCCCCAGCATTTT
NA	TRBJ1-5	NA	TRBV23-1	CASSLAGFSPQHF	TGCGCCAGCAGTCTGGCGGGGTTTTCGCCCCAGCATTTT
TRBD2	TRBJ2-1	few	TRBV12-3/TRBV12-4	CASSISGRSYNEQFF	TGTGCCAGCAGTATTAGCGGGAGAAGCTACAATGAGCAGTTCTTC
NA	TRBJ2-7	many	TRBV30	CAWRSAKVSHF	TGTGCCTGGAGAAGTGCCAAGGTTTCCCACTTC
TRBD2	TRBJ2-1	many	TRBV3-1	CASSQLAGAYNEQFF	TGTGCCAGCAGCCAACTAGCGGGGGCCTACAATGAGCAGTTCTTC
TRBD1	TRBJ1-3	many	TRBV18	CASSPVGQTFSGNTIYF	TGTGCCAGCTCACCGGTGGGACAGACCTTCTCTGGAAACACCATATATTTT
TRBD2	TRBJ2-2	few	TRBV3-1	CASRGASGRNTGELFF	TGTGCCAGCCGAGGGGCTAGCGGGAGGAACACCGGGGAGCTGTTTTTT
NA	TRBJ2-5	few	TRBV7-2	CASSLDMMAGETQYF	TGTGCCAGCAGCCTAGACATGATGGCGGGGGAGACCCAGTACTTC
NA	TRBJ2-7	NA	TRBV7-2	CASSPTRATGEQYF	TGTGCCAGCAGCCCGACCCGAGCGACGGGGGAGCAGTACTTC
NA	TRBJ1-1	many	TRBV30	CAWRDSLYTEAFF	TGTGCCTGGAGGGACAGCCTTTACACTGAAGCTTTCTTT
TRBD1	TRBJ2-2	few	TRBV7-8	CASRSGQGWSGELFF	TGTGCCAGCCGATCAGGACAGGGATGGTCCGGGGAGCTGTTTTTT
NA	TRBJ2-1	many	TRBV20-1	CSARDRDKDYNEQFF	TGCAGTGCTAGGGACCGGGACAAAGACTACAATGAGCAGTTCTTC
TRBD2	TRBJ2-1	many	TRBV12-3/TRBV12-4	CASSLGTSGHNEQFF	TGTGCCAGCAGCCTAGGGACTAGCGGCCACAATGAGCAGTTCTTC
TRBD1	TRBJ1-3	many	TRBV7-9	CASSFSRTGVGNTIYF	TGTGCCAGCAGCTTCTCCCGGACAGGGGTCGGAAACACCATATATTTT
NA	TRBJ2-7	NA	TRBV14	CASSQDRIDEQYF	TGTGCCAGCAGCCAAGATAGGATCGACGAGCAGTACTTC
NA	TRBJ2-3	few	TRBV10-3	CAIEGGTDTQYF	TGTGCCATCGAGGGTGGAACAGATACGCAGTATTTT
TRBD1	TRBJ1-5	few	TRBV19	CASSIWTGVSNQPQHF	TGTGCCAGTAGTATATGGACAGGGGTTAGCAATCAGCCCCAGCATTTT
TRBD1	TRBJ2-7	many	TRBV5-1	CASSFRQGDEQYF	TGCGCCAGCAGCTTCCGACAGGGGGACGAGCAGTACTTC
NA	TRBJ2-7	many	TRBV7-2	CASSLQGSTYEQYF	TGTGCCAGCAGCTTACAGGGGTCTACCTACGAGCAGTACTTC
NA	TRBJ2-3	NA	TRBV11-2	CASSFSDTQYF	TGTGCCAGCAGCTTTTCAGATACGCAGTATTTT
NA	TRBJ2-7	many	TRBV4-2	CASSQVRSSYEQYF	TGTGCCAGCAGCCAAGTTCGGAGCTCCTACGAGCAGTACTTC